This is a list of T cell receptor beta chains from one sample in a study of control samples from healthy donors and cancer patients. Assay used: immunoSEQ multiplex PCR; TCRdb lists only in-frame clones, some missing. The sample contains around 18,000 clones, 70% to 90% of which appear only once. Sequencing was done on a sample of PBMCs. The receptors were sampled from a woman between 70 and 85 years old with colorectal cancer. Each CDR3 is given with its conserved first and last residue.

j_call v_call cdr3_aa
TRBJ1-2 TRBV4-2 CASSHPGGGGYTF
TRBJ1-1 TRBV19 CASSIAAGGTEAFF
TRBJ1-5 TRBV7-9 CASSLATGVGQPQHF
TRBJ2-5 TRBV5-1 CASQGYRQEETQYF
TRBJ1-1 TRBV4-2 CASGQATENTEAFF
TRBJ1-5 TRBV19 CASSIYGGAGQPQHF
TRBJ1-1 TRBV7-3 CASSAGLSDTEAFF
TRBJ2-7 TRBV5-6 CASSFNPGTTRTYEQYF
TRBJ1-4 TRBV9 CASSVTGSRNEKLFF
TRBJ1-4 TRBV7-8 CASSPTRGSFNEKLFF
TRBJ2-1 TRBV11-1 CASSPRTGGIHNEQFF
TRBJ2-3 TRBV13 CASSPASVVDTQYF
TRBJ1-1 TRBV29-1 CSVQRGTGDQAFF
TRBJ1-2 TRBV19 CATRDGSGKDYGYTF